Shown below are 27 T cell receptor beta chains from a single sample sequenced in a study of shared clonotypes between healthy human individuals. Sequenced by immunoSEQ multiplex PCR; TCRdb stores in-frame clones only, minus some. This sample carries roughly 1,500,000 clones, around 98.5% of them seen once, and the ten largest clones take around 0.33%. The sample comprised naive CD4+ T cells sorted from blood. Sample subset: CD45RA+ positively selected. These receptors were taken from a man aged 25-45 years in good health.

The rearrangement links TRBV5-4 to TRBJ2-1; 9 bases align to TRBD2. The CDR3 is 14 amino acids. Per germline, CDR1 SGHNT and CDR2 YYREEE (reference sequence). V dropped 0 bases and J dropped 7; count of bases not matched to a gene: 2. CDR3 coding DNA: TGTGCCAGCAGCTTGGAGCTAGCGGGGAATGAGCAGTTCTTC. It specifies CASSLELAGNEQFF.

The gene calls are TRBV6-5 and TRBJ2-2; no reliable D call. V was pared by 2 bases and J by 10 bases, with 17 bases between. The CDR3 totals 15 residues. The germline CDR1 and CDR2 sequences are MNHEY and SVGAGI. The CDR3 DNA reads as TGTGCCAGCAGTTACGATAACTCGGGCTCCGAGGAGCTGTTTTTT. This gives the protein CASSYDNSGSEELFF.

The chain couples TRBV11-3 to TRBJ2-3; TRBD2 matches at 12 bases. Looked up from germline, CDR1 is SGHNT and CDR2 is YENEEA. V gave up 6 bases and J gave up 4 bases; unmatched junction bases: 5. This CDR3 has 15 residues. CDR3 residues: CASSLAGGRADTQYF. CDR3 bases: TGTGCCAGCAGTCTAGCGGGAGGGCGAGCAGATACGCAGTATTTT.

This chain connects TRBV7-3 to TRBJ2-2; tentative D call: TRBD2 (6 bases). The CDR3 is made up of 15 amino acids. Looked up from germline, CDR1 is SGHTA and CDR2 is FQGTGA. Trimming left V 5 bases short and J 4 bases short, with 14 bases between. CDR3 residues: CASSPPGLLTGELFF. CDR3 coding DNA: TGTGCCAGCAGCCCTCCGGGACTTCTCACCGGGGAGCTGTTTTTT.

The CDR3 region has the DNA TGTGCCAGCAGCCCCCGAGGAACAGGCCAAGAGACCCAGTACTTC. Translation gives CASSPRGTGQETQYF. This chain links TRBV2 with TRBJ2-5; weak D call: TRBD1 (5 bases). Per the germline V gene, CDR1 is SNHLY and CDR2 is FYNNEI. Trimming took off 6 bases at V and 1 base at J, with 15 bases between the two ends. The length of the CDR3 is 15 residues. Supplemented by reference TRBV2 and TRBJ2-5, the full variable domain reads EPEVTQTPSHQVTQMGQEVILRCVPISNHLYFYWYRQILGQKVEFLVSFYNNEISEKSEIFDDQFSVERPDGSNFTLKIRSTKLEDSAMYFCASSPRGTGQETQYFGPGTRLLVL.

The chain couples TRBV6-1 to TRBJ2-1; the match to TRBD1 covers 12 bases. The germline gives CDR1 MNHNS, CDR2 SASEGT. CDR3 length: 14 amino acids. V lost 7 bases to trimming and J lost 13 bases; unmatched junction nucleotides: 11. Written as DNA, the CDR3 is TGTGCCAGCAAGAGGGGACAGGGGGCGCCGTACCAGTTCTTC. It codes for CASKRGQGAPYQFF.

This clone came up once. A junction boundary mismatches the germline segment, possibly from a read error. The rearrangement uses TRBV7-8 and TRBJ2-7; 12 bases align to TRBD2. In germline, CDR1 is SGHVS, CDR2 FQNEAQ. This CDR3 has 13 residues. The CDR3 region is CASSLTGLAGIVF. The CDR3, as DNA: TGTGCCAGCAGCTTAACAGGACTAGCGGGAATCGTATTC.

This clone occurred once. This sample includes further DNA sequences coding for the same CDR3. The chain links TRBV7-9 to TRBJ1-4, with TRBD1 identical over 8 bases. J was trimmed by 4 bases and V by 0 bases; bases with no gene match: 1. This CDR3 is built from 15 residues. The germline CDR1 and CDR2 sequences are SEHNR and FQNEAQ (reference sequence). Here the CDR3 DNA reads TGTGCCAGCAGCTTAGCTACAGGGGGTAATGAAAAACTGTTTTTT. The encoded protein is CASSLATGGNEKLFF.

This rearrangement joins TRBV7-3 to TRBJ2-7, with TRBD2 matching over 13 bases. This CDR3 spans 13 amino acids. The V segment lost 4 bases and the J segment 12 bases; nucleotides outside the gene matches: 6. Germline V gene sequence: CDR1 SGHTA, CDR2 FQGTGA. CDR3 in DNA: TGTGCCAGCAGCTCCACTAGCGGGAGGGTACCGTACTTC. This encodes CASSSTSGRVPYF.

The rearrangement links TRBV5-1 to TRBJ2-3; TRBD2 matches at 8 bases. Germline assignment: CDR1 SGHRS and CDR2 YFSETQ. V lost 1 base and J lost 3; bases outside the gene matches: 4. CDR3 length: 15 residues. DNA for the CDR3: TGCGCCAGCAGCTTGCCGGGCGGGGGGACAGATACGCAGTATTTT. Translated, it gives CASSLPGGGTDTQYF.

The chain uses TRBV13 and TRBJ1-5; no definite D call. The CDR3 spans 12 residues. CDR1 is PRHDT and CDR2 is FYEKMQ in the germline V gene (reference sequence). Trimming took 2 bases from V and 6 from J, leaving 5 bases between them. CDR3 amino acids: CASSLWGQPQHF. As DNA, the CDR3 is TGTGCCAGCAGCTTATGGGGTCAGCCCCAGCATTTT.

Of note for this clone: Other DNA sequences of this sample code for an identical CDR3. The gene calls are TRBV2 and TRBJ2-5; D is possibly TRBD2 (5 bases). There are 12 residues in the CDR3. V was pared by 6 bases and J by 5 bases, with 10 bases between. Germline V gene sequence: CDR1 SNHLY, CDR2 FYNNEI. CDR3 amino acids: CASRGSWETQYF. Here the CDR3 DNA reads TGTGCCAGCAGGGGGAGTTGGGAGACCCAGTACTTC.

A note on this clone: Other nucleotide sequences in the sample specify the same CDR3. The chain recombines TRBV19 with TRBJ1-5; perhaps TRBD1 as D (5 bases). The CDR3 covers 13 residues. CDR1 and CDR2 from the germline V gene are LNHDA and SQIVND (reference sequence). V lost 3 bases to trimming and J lost 4 bases, with 7 bases between them. CDR3 sequence reads: CASSMSGNQPQHF. The CDR3 DNA is TGTGCCAGTAGTATGTCAGGGAATCAGCCCCAGCATTTT.

The rearrangement links TRBV11-1 to TRBJ2-7, with D unclear. Germline loops: CDR1 SGHAT, CDR2 FQDESV (reference sequence). The CDR3 has 16 amino acids. Trimming cost V 1 base and J 3 bases, with 16 bases left between them. The DNA of the CDR3 is TGTGCCAGCAGCTTAGTTAAATCCCGGGCCAACTACGAGCAGTACTTC. This translates into CASSLVKSRANYEQYF.

This chain joins TRBV6-1 and TRBJ2-1; D not resolved. This CDR3 is built from 10 residues. Trimming took off 7 bases at V and 5 bases at J, with 3 bases between the two ends. Germline CDR1 reads MNHNS; CDR2 reads SASEGT. CDR3 in amino acids: CASNDNEQFF. The DNA of the CDR3 is TGTGCCAGCAATGACAATGAGCAGTTCTTC.

Remarks on this clone: Other DNA variants within this sample encode the same CDR3. The genes are TRBV5-1 and TRBJ2-1; 7 nucleotides agree with TRBD1. V shed 0 bases and J 0 bases; nucleotides not matched to a gene: 3. This CDR3 region has 16 residues. Germline V gene sequence: CDR1 SGHRS, CDR2 YFSETQ. CDR3 nucleotide sequence: TGCGCCAGCAGCTTGGGGACAGGAAGCTCCTACAATGAGCAGTTCTTC. This encodes CASSLGTGSSYNEQFF.

The rearrangement uses TRBV27 and TRBJ2-2; no reliable D call. Looked up from germline, CDR1 is MNHEY and CDR2 is SMNVEV (reference sequence). Trimming removed 2 bases at V and 2 bases at J, with 6 bases between. The CDR3 sequence is 14 residues long. The CDR3 nucleotides are TGTGCCAGCAGTTTAGGAGCAAACACCGGGGAGCTGTTTTTT. This codes for CASSLGANTGELFF.

The chain recombines TRBV6-1 with TRBJ2-5; D remains unclear. Germline CDR1 MNHNS, CDR2 SASEGT. There are 12 residues in the CDR3. Trimming took off 5 bases at V and 5 bases at J, with 9 bases between the two ends. The CDR3 bases are TGTGCCAGCAGTCCAGACCTGGAGACCCAGTACTTC. Its translation is CASSPDLETQYF.

CDR3 loop: CSVGRGGRLSTEAFF. Written as DNA, the CDR3 is TGCAGCGTTGGACGTGGGGGTAGGTTAAGCACTGAAGCTTTCTTT. The rearrangement uses TRBV29-1 and TRBJ1-1; possibly TRBD1 for D (5 bases). V was trimmed by 4 bases and J by 4 bases, leaving 19 bases between them. Germline V CDR1 and CDR2: SQVTM, ANQGSEA. The CDR3 has 15 amino acids.

The genes are TRBV28 and TRBJ1-1, with D unresolved. In germline, CDR1 is MDHEN, CDR2 SYDVKM. The CDR3 contains 15 residues. V was pared by 5 bases and J by 0 bases, with 13 bases between. The CDR3 sequence: CASSKIWNLNTEAFF. CDR3 nucleotide sequence: TGTGCCAGCAGTAAAATCTGGAACCTGAACACTGAAGCTTTCTTT.

The gene calls are TRBV19 and TRBJ2-7, with 13 bases that match TRBD2. J lost 6 bases, V lost 5 bases, and 13 bases had no gene match. CDR1 LNHDA and CDR2 SQIVND come from the germline V gene (reference sequence). This CDR3 is built from 17 residues. The DNA for the CDR3 is TGTGCCAGTAGTCTCCCGGGACTAGCGGGACGTGTTGTCGAGCAGTACTTC. Its translation is CASSLPGLAGRVVEQYF.

The CDR3 protein is CASNQQGAFDTQYF. In DNA form, the CDR3 reads TGTGCCAGCAACCAACAGGGGGCTTTTGATACGCAGTATTTT. The chain joins TRBV6-5 to TRBJ2-3; 9 bases match TRBD1. Germline values: CDR1 MNHEY, CDR2 SVGAGI. V trimming: 7 bases; J trimming: 6 bases; junction bases outside the gene matches: 8. This CDR3 is built from 14 residues.

This clone was picked up one time. The V gene is TRBV7-3, the J gene TRBJ2-5, with D perhaps assigned TRBD1 or TRBD2 (5 bases each). The CDR3 contains 21 residues. Germline assignment: CDR1 SGHTA and CDR2 FQGTGA. V dropped 2 bases and J dropped 3 bases, with 31 bases sitting between them. The CDR3 DNA sequence: TGTGCCAGCAGCTTAGGGACCCTACCATCTATTTCGAAGATTAAAGAAGAGACCCAGTACTTC. Amino acid sequence: CASSLGTLPSISKIKEETQYF.

Only one count was recorded for this clone. The genes are TRBV5-5 and TRBJ2-3, with TRBD1 matching over 9 bases. Losses at the gene ends were 7 bases for V and 2 bases for J; bases not matched to a gene: 5. This CDR3 has 14 residues. Germline CDR1 is SGHKS and CDR2 is YYEKEE (reference sequence). As DNA, the CDR3 is TGTGCCAGCGGTTGGGACAGGGTCACAGATACGCAGTATTTT. Protein sequence: CASGWDRVTDTQYF.

This clone appeared once. This chain uses TRBV6-9 with TRBJ2-1, with 8 bases lining up with TRBD1. Germline CDR1 and CDR2: MNHGY and SVAAGI. V lost 8 bases and J lost 5; bases outside the gene matches: 14. The CDR3 length is 16 residues. The CDR3 sequence is CASCPTGDSKNNEQFF. The CDR3 coding sequence is TGTGCCAGCTGCCCGACAGGGGATAGTAAAAACAATGAGCAGTTCTTC.

The chain recombines TRBV11-2 with TRBJ1-3; D gene ambiguous. The length of the CDR3 is 13 residues. The germline CDR1 and CDR2 sequences are SGHAT and FQNNGV. V was pared by 4 bases and J by 2 bases, with 6 bases between. The chain's CDR3 is CASSWVPGNTIYF. The CDR3 DNA sequence: TGTGCCAGCAGCTGGGTTCCTGGAAACACCATATATTTT.

The chain carries TRBV27 and TRBJ2-3; D not certain. The CDR3 loop spans 16 amino acids. CDR1 MNHEY and CDR2 SMNVEV come from the germline V gene (reference sequence). V was trimmed by 2 bases and J by 2 bases, leaving 14 bases between them. CDR3 bases: TGTGCCAGCAGTTTACTGGGCATCCACTCCACAGATACGCAGTATTTT. Translated, it gives CASSLLGIHSTDTQYF.